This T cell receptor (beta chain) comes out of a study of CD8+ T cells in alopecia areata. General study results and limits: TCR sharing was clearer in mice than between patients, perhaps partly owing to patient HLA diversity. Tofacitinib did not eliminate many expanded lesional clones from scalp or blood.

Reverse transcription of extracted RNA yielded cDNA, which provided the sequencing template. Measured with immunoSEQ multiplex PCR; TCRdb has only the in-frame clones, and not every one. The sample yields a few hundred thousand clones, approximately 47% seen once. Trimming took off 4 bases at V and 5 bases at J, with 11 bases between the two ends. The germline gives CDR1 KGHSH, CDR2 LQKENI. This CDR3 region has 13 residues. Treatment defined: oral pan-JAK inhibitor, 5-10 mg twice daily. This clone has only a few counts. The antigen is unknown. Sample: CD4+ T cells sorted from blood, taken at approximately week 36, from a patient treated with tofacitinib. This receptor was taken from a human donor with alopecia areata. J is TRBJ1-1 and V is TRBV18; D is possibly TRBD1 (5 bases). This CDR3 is CASSLQQATEAFF. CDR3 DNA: TGTGCCAGCTCACTACAACAGGCTACTGAAGCTTTCTTT.